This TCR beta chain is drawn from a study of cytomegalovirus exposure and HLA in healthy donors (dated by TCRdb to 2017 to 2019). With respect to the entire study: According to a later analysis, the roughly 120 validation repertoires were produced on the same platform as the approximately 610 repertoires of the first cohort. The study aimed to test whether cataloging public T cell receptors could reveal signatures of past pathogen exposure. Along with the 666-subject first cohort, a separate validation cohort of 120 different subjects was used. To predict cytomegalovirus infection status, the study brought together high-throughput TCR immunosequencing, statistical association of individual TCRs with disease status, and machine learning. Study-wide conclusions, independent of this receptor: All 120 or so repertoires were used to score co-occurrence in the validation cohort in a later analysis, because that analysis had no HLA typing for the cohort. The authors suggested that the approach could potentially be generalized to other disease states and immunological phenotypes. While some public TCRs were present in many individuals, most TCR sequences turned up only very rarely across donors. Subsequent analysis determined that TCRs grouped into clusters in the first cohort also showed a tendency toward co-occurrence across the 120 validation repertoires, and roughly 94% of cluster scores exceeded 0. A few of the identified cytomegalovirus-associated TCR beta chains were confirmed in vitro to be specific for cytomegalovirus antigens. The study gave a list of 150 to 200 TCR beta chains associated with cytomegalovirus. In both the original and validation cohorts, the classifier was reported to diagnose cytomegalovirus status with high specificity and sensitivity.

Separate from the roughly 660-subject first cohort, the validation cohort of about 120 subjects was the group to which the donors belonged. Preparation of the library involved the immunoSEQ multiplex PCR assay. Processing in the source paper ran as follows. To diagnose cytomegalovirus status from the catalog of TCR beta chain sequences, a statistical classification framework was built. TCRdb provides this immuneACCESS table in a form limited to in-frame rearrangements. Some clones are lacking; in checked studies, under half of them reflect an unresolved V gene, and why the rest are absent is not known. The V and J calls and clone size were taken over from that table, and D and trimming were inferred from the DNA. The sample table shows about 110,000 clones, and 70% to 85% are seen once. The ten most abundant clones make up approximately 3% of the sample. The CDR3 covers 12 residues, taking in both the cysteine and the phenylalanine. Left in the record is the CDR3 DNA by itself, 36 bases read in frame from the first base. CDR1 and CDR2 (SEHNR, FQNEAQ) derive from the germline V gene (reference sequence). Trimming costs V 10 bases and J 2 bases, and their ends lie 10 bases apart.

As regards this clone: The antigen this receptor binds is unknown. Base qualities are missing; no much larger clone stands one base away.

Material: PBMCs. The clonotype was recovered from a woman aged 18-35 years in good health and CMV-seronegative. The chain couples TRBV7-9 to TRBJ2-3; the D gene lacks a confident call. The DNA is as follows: TGTGCCATCGAGAGGATCACAGATACGCAGTATTTT. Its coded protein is CAIERITDTQYF. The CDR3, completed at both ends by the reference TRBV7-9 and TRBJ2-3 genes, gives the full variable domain DTGVSQNPRHKITKRGQNVTFRCDPISEHNRLYWYRQTLGQGPEFLTYFQNEAQLEKSRLLSDRFSAERPKGSFSTLEIQRTEQGDSAMYLCAIERITDTQYFGPGTRLTVL.